These 2 T cell receptor beta chains were all obtained from the same sample, sequenced in a study of blood T cell repertoires in COVID-19. The assay was immunoSEQ multiplex PCR, and TCRdb's table has in-frame clones only and misses some. In the table there are around 250,000 clones, just over 85% of which are singletons. The sample comprised peripheral blood. The receptors derive from a woman aged 25-40 years with active or convalescent COVID-19.

The CDR3, as DNA: TGTGCCAGCAGTTCACACGGACTAGCGGGTGAGACCCAGTACTTC. Its protein is CASSSHGLAGETQYF. The rearrangement links TRBV28 to TRBJ2-5; 11 bases agree with TRBD2. The CDR3 has 15 residues. V lost 4 bases, J lost 5 bases, and 6 bases stayed unmatched. The germline CDR1 and CDR2 sequences are MDHEN and SYDVKM.

For this clone: Germline and junction disagree at one end, which may indicate a read error. The rearrangement links TRBV6-1 to TRBJ1-1, with D perhaps matching TRBD1 (5 bases). Germline loops: CDR1 MNHNS, CDR2 SASEGT. The CDR3 runs 13 residues. Written as DNA, the CDR3 is TGTGCCAGCTGTGAGACAGTAAACACTGAAGCTTTCTTT. Amino acids: CASCETVNTEAFF.